What follows are 21 T cell receptor beta chains derived from one specimen sequenced in a study of neurological immune-mediated disorders. TCRdb passed the 5' RACE reads through MiXCR, listing each CDR3 protein once. The sample lists roughly 100,000 distinct CDR3 sequences; under 14% were seen once. Time point specified: longitudinal time-point 3. Source material: PBMCs. The source is a female donor with HTLV-1-associated myelopathy (HAM/TSP).

This clonotype was counted once. Mismatch with germline at one junction end may stem from a read error. CDR3 DNA sequence: TGCAGCGTGGGGACAGTTTCCTACGAGCATTACTTC. This translates into CSVGTVSYEHYF. The V and J genes are TRBV29-1 and TRBJ2-7; 7 positions match TRBD1. From germline, CDR1 is SQVTM and CDR2 ANQGSEA. The CDR3 is 12 amino acids.

In its sample, this clonotype was seen many times. The gene calls are TRBV6-6 and TRBJ2-7, with 9 positions matching TRBD1. CDR3 length: 13 residues. The V gene's germline CDR1 is MNHNY and CDR2 SVGAGI (reference sequence). The V segment lost 10 bases and the J segment 4 bases; nucleotides outside the gene matches: 8. CDR3 in amino acids: CATGQGRFYEQYF. The CDR3 nucleotides read TGTGCCACAGGACAGGGGAGGTTTTACGAGCAGTACTTC.

This clonotype was counted many times. The chain couples TRBV28 to TRBJ1-5; tentatively, D is TRBD1 (5 bases). The CDR3 has 15 amino acids. Germline V gives CDR1 MDHEN, CDR2 SYDVKM. Trimming took 4 bases from V and 1 from J, leaving 11 bases between them. The CDR3 DNA reads as TGTGCCAGCAGTTCCCCGGGGGGGAGCAATCAGCCCCAGCATTTT. Translated: CASSSPGGSNQPQHF.

Many counts were recorded for this clonotype. The chain couples TRBV5-1 to TRBJ2-1, with D tentatively TRBD2 (5 bases). CDR1 and CDR2 (germline): SGHRS, YFSETQ. The CDR3 has 14 residues. Trimming cost V 4 bases and J 5 bases, with 13 bases left between them. CDR3 coding DNA: TGCGCCAGCAGCGTGGGCAGCGGTAACAATGAGCAGTTCTTC. Protein sequence: CASSVGSGNNEQFF.

This clonotype occurred many times. The chain uses TRBV6-6 and TRBJ1-1; D remains unclear. The CDR3 is 13 amino acids. The V end lost 3 bases, the J end lost 6 bases, and 11 bases lay between the germline ends. From germline, CDR1 is MNHNY and CDR2 SVGAGI (reference sequence). CDR3 region: CASSYGGKAEAFF. The CDR3 bases are TGTGCCAGCAGTTATGGCGGGAAGGCTGAAGCTTTCTTT.

In its sample, this clonotype was seen many times. The rearrangement links TRBV5-1 to TRBJ2-1; D gene uncertain. The CDR3 runs to 16 residues. The germline V gene has CDR1 SGHRS and CDR2 YFSETQ. Between the trimmed V and J ends, which lost 0 bases and 0 bases, there was a span of 10 bases. Written as DNA, the CDR3 is TGCGCCAGCAGCTTGGCATGGCCCAGCTCCTACAATGAGCAGTTCTTC. Amino acids: CASSLAWPSSYNEQFF.

This clonotype was seen repeatedly, ten times or more. V usage is TRBV27 and J usage is TRBJ2-5; D is perhaps TRBD2 (7 bases). Germline values: CDR1 MNHEY, CDR2 SMNVEV (reference sequence). This CDR3 has 13 amino acids. With 2 bases removed from V and 4 bases from J, the gap between germline ends came to 8 bases. Here the CDR3 reads CASSLRGGETQYF. The CDR3 DNA sequence: TGTGCCAGCAGTTTAAGGGGGGGAGAGACCCAGTACTTC.

In its sample, this clonotype was seen many times. In DNA form, the CDR3 reads TGCAGTGCTCTCCGACCGGGCTCCTACAATGAGCAGTTCTTC. It translates to CSALRPGSYNEQFF. This chain uses TRBV20-1 with TRBJ2-1; D gene uncertain. The CDR3 has 14 residues. Per germline, CDR1 DFQATT and CDR2 SNEGSKA (reference sequence). V was cut by 5 bases and J by 0 bases, with 11 bases left in between.

The rearrangement uses TRBV2 and TRBJ2-3, with D possibly matching TRBD1 (6 bases). CDR1 and CDR2 (germline): SNHLY, FYNNEI. Deletions cut 7 bases from V and 4 bases from J, with 18 bases between. This CDR3 region has 15 residues. The CDR3 DNA sequence: TGTGCCAGCAAATCAGATCTTGGGGGCTCAGATACGCAGTATTTT. It yields the protein CASKSDLGGSDTQYF.

In the case of this clonotype: A much larger clonotype is one base distant, so this may be a read error. The chain has TRBV18 and TRBJ2-5, with 12 nucleotides matching TRBD1. J lost 7 bases, V lost 6 bases, and 9 bases had no gene match. CDR3 length: 15 residues. Per the germline V gene, CDR1 is KGHSH and CDR2 is LQKENI. CDR3 sequence: CASSPGQGAVGTQYF. CDR3 DNA sequence: TGTGCCAGCTCGCCGGGACAGGGGGCGGTGGGGACCCAGTACTTC.

This clonotype was observed at least ten times. The genes are TRBV27 and TRBJ2-3; D ambiguous. Germline V gives CDR1 MNHEY, CDR2 SMNVEV (reference sequence). CDR3 length: 16 residues. V lost 3 bases and J lost 2, with 15 bases in between. CDR3 bases: TGTGCCAGCAGTTTTAGCTTCGGCGATTACACAGATACGCAGTATTTT. Its protein product is CASSFSFGDYTDTQYF.

The sample holds a few counts of this clonotype. This clone may be a read error of a much larger clone one base away. The chain has TRBV5-1 and TRBJ2-7; D remains ambiguous. There are 12 residues in the CDR3. Germline assignment: CDR1 SGHRS and CDR2 YFSETQ. The CDR3: CTSSLSNYEQYF. The CDR3 DNA is TGCACCAGCAGCTTGAGTAACTACGAGCAGTACTTC.

This clonotype was picked up many times. The rearrangement uses TRBV12-3 or TRBV12-4 and TRBJ2-3; TRBD2 aligns across 16 bases. This CDR3 region has 18 residues. J gave up 5 bases and V 5 bases, and 10 bases lay outside the gene matches. CDR3 coding DNA: TGTGCCAGCAGTACCCAACCGGGACTAGCGGGGGGGCAAGATACGCAGTATTTT. Protein product: CASSTQPGLAGGQDTQYF.

This clonotype occurred many times. J is TRBJ2-7 and V is TRBV29-1; D may be TRBD2 (6 bases). Deletions cut 4 bases from V and 3 bases from J, with 13 bases between. The CDR3 length is 13 residues. The germline gives CDR1 SQVTM, CDR2 ANQGSEA. This CDR3 reads CSVGLAAGYEQYF. For the CDR3, the DNA is TGCAGCGTTGGCTTAGCGGCGGGCTACGAGCAGTACTTC.

The table lists this clonotype with a count of one. The junction does not match germline at one end; this may be a read error. Here the CDR3 DNA reads TGTGCCAGCGCTTCCCATCAAGAGGCCCAGTACTTC. It encodes CASASHQEAQYF. The genes are TRBV5-5 and TRBJ2-5; D uncertain. Germline loops: CDR1 SGHKS, CDR2 YYEKEE (reference sequence). The CDR3 length is 12 residues. Using reference TRBV5-5 and TRBJ2-5 for the parts outside the CDR3, the full variable domain is DAGVTQSPTHLIKTRGQQVTLRCSPISGHKSVSWYQQVLGQGPQFIFQYYEKEERGRGNFPDRFSARQFPNYSSELNVNALLLGDSALYLCASASHQEAQYFGPGTRLLVL.

The J gene is TRBJ2-2, the V gene TRBV5-1, with D maybe TRBD1 (5 bases). Germline V gene data show CDR1 as SGHRS and CDR2 as YFSETQ. The CDR3 sequence is 16 residues long. V dropped 0 bases and J dropped 7 bases, with 16 bases sitting between them. The CDR3 sequence: CASSLVSGIVVGELFF. In DNA, the CDR3 is TGCGCCAGCAGCTTGGTTTCAGGGATCGTTGTCGGGGAGCTGTTTTTT. The full variable domain, with the rest looked up from reference TRBV5-1 and TRBJ2-2, is KAGVTQTPRYLIKTRGQQVTLSCSPISGHRSVSWYQQTPGQGLQFLFEYFSETQRNKGNFPGRFSGRQFSNSRSEMNVSTLELGDSALYLCASSLVSGIVVGELFFGEGSRLTVL.

This clonotype was counted at least ten times. The chain couples TRBV5-1 to TRBJ1-4, with D maybe TRBD1 (6 bases). Between the trimmed V and J ends, which lost 3 bases and 0 bases, there was a span of 9 bases. The CDR3 contains 15 residues. The V gene's germline CDR1 is SGHRS and CDR2 YFSETQ. This chain's CDR3 is CASSSNRATNEKLFF. The DNA of the CDR3 is TGCGCCAGCAGCTCCAACAGGGCAACTAATGAAAAACTGTTTTTT.

This clonotype came up many times. The chain has TRBV6-1 and TRBJ2-7, with D uncertain. This CDR3 has 12 amino acids. Germline V gene data show CDR1 as MNHNS and CDR2 as SASEGT. Trimming cost V 0 bases and J 9 bases, with 9 bases left between them. CDR3 residues: CASSEALQRQYF. The DNA for the CDR3 is TGTGCCAGCAGTGAAGCGCTTCAACGGCAGTACTTC.

This clonotype appeared many times. The chain combines TRBV20-1 with TRBJ2-1; 9 bases fit TRBD1. Germline-derived CDR1 and CDR2 are DFQATT and SNEGSKA (reference sequence). V lost 6 bases to trimming and J lost 9 bases; unmatched junction nucleotides: 12. CDR3 length: 14 amino acids. The chain's CDR3 is CSANRDRVRSEQFF. For the CDR3, the DNA is TGCAGTGCAAACCGGGACAGGGTTAGGAGTGAGCAGTTCTTC.

This clonotype was counted many times. This chain links TRBV5-1 with TRBJ2-3; TRBD2 agrees at 15 bases. From germline, CDR1 is SGHRS and CDR2 YFSETQ. J gave up 1 base and V 3 bases, and 15 bases lay outside the gene matches. This CDR3 spans 21 amino acids. The chain's CDR3 is CASSSQGTSGGTFYRTDTQYF. For the CDR3, the DNA is TGCGCCAGCAGCTCCCAAGGGACTAGCGGGGGGACTTTTTATCGCACAGATACGCAGTATTTT. Full variable domain (outside the CDR3, taken from reference TRBV5-1 and TRBJ2-3): KAGVTQTPRYLIKTRGQQVTLSCSPISGHRSVSWYQQTPGQGLQFLFEYFSETQRNKGNFPGRFSGRQFSNSRSEMNVSTLELGDSALYLCASSSQGTSGGTFYRTDTQYFGPGTRLTVL.

This chain links TRBV25-1 with TRBJ2-7; 9 bases agree with TRBD2. V was clipped by 3 bases and J by 2 bases; unmatched bases: 8. Per the germline V gene, CDR1 is MGHDK and CDR2 is SYGVNS. The CDR3 covers 16 residues. The CDR3: CASSEGGIAGAYEQYF. In nucleotides, the CDR3 is TGTGCCAGCAGTGAGGGAGGGATAGCGGGAGCCTACGAGCAGTACTTC.